This T cell receptor beta chain was sequenced for a study of OX40 agonist ivuxolimab in advanced cancers. Measured with immunoSEQ multiplex PCR; TCRdb has only the in-frame clones, and not every one. The sample lists under 25,000 clones; roughly 84% were seen once. V lost 1 base, J lost 9 bases, and 11 bases lay in between. CDR1 and CDR2 from the germline V gene are SGHRS and YFSETQ. There are 12 residues in the CDR3. The V and J genes are TRBV5-1 and TRBJ2-7; D may be TRBD1 (5 bases). This clonotype originated in an adult with an advanced solid tumor such as melanoma, head and neck, liver or kidney cancer. Specimen: CD4+ or CD8+ T cells sorted from blood, collected in a trial of the OX40 agonist ivuxolimab. The CDR3 nucleotides read TGCGCCAGCAGCTTGCCAGGGTCGACGCAGTACTTC. As protein: CASSLPGSTQYF.